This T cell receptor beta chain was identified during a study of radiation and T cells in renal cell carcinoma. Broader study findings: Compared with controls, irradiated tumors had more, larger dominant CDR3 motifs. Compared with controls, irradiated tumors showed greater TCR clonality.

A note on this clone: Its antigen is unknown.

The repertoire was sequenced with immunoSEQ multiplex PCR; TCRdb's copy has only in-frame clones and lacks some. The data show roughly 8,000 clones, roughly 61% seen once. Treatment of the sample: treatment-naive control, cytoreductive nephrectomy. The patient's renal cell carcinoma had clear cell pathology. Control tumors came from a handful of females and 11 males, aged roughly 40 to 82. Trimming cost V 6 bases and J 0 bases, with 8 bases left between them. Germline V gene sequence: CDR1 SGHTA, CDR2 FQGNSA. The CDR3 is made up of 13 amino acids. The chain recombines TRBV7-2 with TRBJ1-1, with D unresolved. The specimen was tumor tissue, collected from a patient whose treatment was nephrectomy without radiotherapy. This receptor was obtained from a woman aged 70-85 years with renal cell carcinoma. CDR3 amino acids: CASRPEMNTEAFF. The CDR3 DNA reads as TGTGCCAGCAGACCGGAGATGAACACTGAAGCTTTCTTT.